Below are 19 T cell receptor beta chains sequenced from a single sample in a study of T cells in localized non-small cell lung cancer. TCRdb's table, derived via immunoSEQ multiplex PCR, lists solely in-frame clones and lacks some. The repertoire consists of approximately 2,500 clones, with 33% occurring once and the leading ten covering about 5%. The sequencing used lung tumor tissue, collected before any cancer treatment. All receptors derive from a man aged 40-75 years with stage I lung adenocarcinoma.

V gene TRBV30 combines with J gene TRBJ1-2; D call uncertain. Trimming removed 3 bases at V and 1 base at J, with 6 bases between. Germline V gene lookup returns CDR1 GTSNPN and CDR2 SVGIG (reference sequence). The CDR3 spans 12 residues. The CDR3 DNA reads TGTGCCTGGAGCCCTGTTAACTATGGCTACACCTTC. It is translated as CAWSPVNYGYTF.

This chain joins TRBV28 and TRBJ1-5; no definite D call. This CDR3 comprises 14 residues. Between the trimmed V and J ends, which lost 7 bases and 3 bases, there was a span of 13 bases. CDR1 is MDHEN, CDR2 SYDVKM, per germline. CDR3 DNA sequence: TGTGCCAGCAATCGAGACGGCACCAATCAGCCCCAGCATTTT. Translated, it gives CASNRDGTNQPQHF.

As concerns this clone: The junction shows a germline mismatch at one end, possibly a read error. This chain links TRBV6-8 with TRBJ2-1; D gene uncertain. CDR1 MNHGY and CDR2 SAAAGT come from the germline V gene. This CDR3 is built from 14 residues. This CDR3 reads CASSYSASNNEQFF. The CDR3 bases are TGTGCCAGCAGTTACTCGGCCTCCAACAATGAGCAGTTCTTC.

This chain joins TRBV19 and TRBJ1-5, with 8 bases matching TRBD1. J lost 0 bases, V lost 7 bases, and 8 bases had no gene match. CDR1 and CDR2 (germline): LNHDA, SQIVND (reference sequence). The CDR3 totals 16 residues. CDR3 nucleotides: TGTGCCAGTACAGGACAGGGCAGCTATAGCAATCAGCCCCAGCATTTT. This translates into CASTGQGSYSNQPQHF.

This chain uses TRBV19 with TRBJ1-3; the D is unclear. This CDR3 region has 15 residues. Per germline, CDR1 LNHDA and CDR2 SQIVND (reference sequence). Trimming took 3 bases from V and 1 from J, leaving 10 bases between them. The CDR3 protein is CASSIMAGSGNTIYF. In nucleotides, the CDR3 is TGTGCCAGTAGTATTATGGCTGGATCTGGAAACACCATATATTTT.

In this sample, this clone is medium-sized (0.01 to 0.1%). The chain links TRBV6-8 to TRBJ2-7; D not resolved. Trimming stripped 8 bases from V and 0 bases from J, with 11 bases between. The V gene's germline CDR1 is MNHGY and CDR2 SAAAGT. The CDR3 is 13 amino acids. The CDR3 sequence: CASARFSSYEQYF. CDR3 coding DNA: TGTGCCAGCGCACGGTTTAGCTCCTACGAGCAGTACTTC.

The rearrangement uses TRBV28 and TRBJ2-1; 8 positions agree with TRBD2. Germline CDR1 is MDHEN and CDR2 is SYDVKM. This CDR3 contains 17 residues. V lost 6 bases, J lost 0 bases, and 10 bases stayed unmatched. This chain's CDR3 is CASSYPSGRSSYNEQFF. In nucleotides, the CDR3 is TGTGCCAGCAGCTATCCTAGCGGGCGAAGCTCCTACAATGAGCAGTTCTTC.

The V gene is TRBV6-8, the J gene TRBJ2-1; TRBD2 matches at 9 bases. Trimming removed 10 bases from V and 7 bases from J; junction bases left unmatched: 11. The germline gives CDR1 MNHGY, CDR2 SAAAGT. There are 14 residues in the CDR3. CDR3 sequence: CATETGTSQNEQFF. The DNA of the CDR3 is TGTGCCACCGAAACCGGGACTAGCCAGAATGAGCAGTTCTTC.

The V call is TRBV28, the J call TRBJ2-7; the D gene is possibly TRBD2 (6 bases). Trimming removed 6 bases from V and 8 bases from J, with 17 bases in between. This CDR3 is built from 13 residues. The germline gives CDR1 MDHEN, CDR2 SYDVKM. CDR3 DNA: TGTGCCAGCAGCCGCGGGACCCCTTTGCAGCAGTACTTC. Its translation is CASSRGTPLQQYF.

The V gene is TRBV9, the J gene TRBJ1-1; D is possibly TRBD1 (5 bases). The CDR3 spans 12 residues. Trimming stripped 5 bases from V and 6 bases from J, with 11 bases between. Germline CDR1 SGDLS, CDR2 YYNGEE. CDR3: CASRQAGAEAFF. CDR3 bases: TGTGCCAGCAGACAGGCCGGCGCTGAAGCTTTCTTT.

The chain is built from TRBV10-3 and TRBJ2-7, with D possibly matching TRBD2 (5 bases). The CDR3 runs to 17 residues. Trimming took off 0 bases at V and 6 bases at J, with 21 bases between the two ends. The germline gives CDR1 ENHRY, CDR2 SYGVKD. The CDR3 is CAISESPFKRPAGEQYF. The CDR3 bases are TGTGCCATCAGTGAGTCACCGTTTAAGCGGCCCGCCGGCGAGCAGTACTTC.

The CDR3: CASSRDWSWGQYF. DNA of the CDR3: TGTGCCAGCTCACGGGACTGGTCTTGGGGGCAGTATTTT. This chain connects TRBV18 to TRBJ2-3, with D tentatively TRBD2 (6 bases). The V gene's germline CDR1 is KGHSH and CDR2 LQKENI. The ends were cut back, 4 bases at V and 11 bases at J, with 16 bases in the middle. The CDR3 is 13 amino acids.

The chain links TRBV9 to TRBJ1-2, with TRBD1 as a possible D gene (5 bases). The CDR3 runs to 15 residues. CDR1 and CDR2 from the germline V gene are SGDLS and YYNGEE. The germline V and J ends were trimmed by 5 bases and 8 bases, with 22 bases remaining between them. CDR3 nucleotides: TGTGCCAGCAGTGACCAGGGATCCCGTGGAAGAGGCTACACCTTC. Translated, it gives CASSDQGSRGRGYTF.

The CDR3 sequence is CASSPWAGYEQYF. The CDR3 DNA is TGTGCCAGCTCACCCTGGGCCGGCTACGAGCAGTACTTC. The gene calls are TRBV18 and TRBJ2-7; D remains ambiguous. This CDR3 contains 13 residues. With 3 bases removed from V and 3 bases from J, the gap between germline ends came to 9 bases. From germline, CDR1 is KGHSH and CDR2 LQKENI.

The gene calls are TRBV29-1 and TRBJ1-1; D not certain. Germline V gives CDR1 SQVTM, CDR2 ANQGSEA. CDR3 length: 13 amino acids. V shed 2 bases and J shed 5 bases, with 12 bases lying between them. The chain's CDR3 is CSVEHPWGTEAFF. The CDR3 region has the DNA TGCAGCGTTGAACACCCGTGGGGAACTGAAGCTTTCTTT.

CDR3 nucleotide sequence: TGCGCCAGCAGCCAAAGAGGTGGACTAGCGCACCATAGCATTCAGTACTTC. Encoded protein: CASSQRGGLAHHSIQYF. This chain uses TRBV4-1 with TRBJ2-4; the match to TRBD2 covers 9 bases. V shed 2 bases and J 9 bases; nucleotides not matched to a gene: 14. There are 17 residues in the CDR3. Germline V gives CDR1 MGHRA, CDR2 YSYEKL.

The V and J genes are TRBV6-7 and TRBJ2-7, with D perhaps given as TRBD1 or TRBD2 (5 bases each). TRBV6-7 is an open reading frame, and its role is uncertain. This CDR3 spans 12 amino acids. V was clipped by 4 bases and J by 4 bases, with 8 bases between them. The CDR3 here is CASSSGPYEQYF. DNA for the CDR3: TGTGCCAGCAGTTCGGGGCCTTACGAGCAGTACTTC.

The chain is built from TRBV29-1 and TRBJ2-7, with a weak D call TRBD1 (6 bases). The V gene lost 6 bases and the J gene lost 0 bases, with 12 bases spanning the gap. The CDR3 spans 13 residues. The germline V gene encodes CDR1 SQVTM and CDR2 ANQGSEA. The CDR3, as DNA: TGCAGCGTGGGCCGGGACAACTCCTACGAGCAGTACTTC. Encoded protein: CSVGRDNSYEQYF.

The CDR3, as DNA: TGTGCCAGCAGTTTCCCTGGACTAGCGGAGAATGAGCAGTTCTTC. Encoded protein: CASSFPGLAENEQFF. The genes are TRBV28 and TRBJ2-1; TRBD2 matches at 10 bases. Germline trimming cut 3 bases from V and 7 bases from J; bases unmatched to any gene: 6. This CDR3 has 15 amino acids. CDR1 is MDHEN, CDR2 SYDVKM, per germline.